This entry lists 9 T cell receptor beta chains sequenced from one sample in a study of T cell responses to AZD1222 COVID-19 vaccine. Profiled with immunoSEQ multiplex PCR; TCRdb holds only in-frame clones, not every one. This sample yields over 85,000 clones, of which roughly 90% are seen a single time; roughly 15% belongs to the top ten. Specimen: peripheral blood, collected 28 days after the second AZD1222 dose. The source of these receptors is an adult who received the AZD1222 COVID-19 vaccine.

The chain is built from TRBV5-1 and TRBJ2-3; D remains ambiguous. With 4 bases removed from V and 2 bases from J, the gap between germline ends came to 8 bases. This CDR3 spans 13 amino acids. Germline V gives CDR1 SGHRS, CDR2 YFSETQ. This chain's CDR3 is CASSLWTTDTQYF. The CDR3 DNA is TGCGCCAGCAGCCTCTGGACCACAGATACGCAGTATTTT.

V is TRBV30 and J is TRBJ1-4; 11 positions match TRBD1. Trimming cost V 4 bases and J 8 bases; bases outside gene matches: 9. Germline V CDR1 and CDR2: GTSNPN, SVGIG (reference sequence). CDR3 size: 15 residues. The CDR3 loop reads CAWTPRGTGGEKLFF. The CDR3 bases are TGTGCCTGGACCCCGAGGGGGACAGGGGGGGAAAAACTGTTTTTT.

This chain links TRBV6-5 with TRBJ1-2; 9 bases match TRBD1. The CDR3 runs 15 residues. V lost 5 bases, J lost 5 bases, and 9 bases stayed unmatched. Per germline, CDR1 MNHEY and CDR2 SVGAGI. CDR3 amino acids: CASSNQQGASYGYTF. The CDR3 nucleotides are TGTGCCAGCAGTAACCAACAGGGGGCGAGTTATGGCTACACCTTC.

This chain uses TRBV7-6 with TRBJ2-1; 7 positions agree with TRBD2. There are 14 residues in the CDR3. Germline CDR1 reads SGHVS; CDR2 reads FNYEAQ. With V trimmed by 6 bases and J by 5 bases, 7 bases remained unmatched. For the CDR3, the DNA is TGTGCCAGCAGTAGCGGGTATAGTAACAATGAGCAGTTCTTC. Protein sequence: CASSSGYSNNEQFF.

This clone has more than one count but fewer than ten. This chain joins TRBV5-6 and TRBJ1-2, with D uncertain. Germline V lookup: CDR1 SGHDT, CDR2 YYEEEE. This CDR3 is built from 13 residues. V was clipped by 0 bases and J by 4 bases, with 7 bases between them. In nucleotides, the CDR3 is TGTGCCAGCAGCTTGGCAGGCTCCTATGGCTACACCTTC. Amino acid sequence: CASSLAGSYGYTF. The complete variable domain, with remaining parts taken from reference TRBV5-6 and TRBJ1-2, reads DAGVTQSPTHLIKTRGQQVTLRCSPKSGHDTVSWYQQALGQGPQFIFQYYEEEERQRGNFPDRFSGHQFPNYSSELNVNALLLGDSALYLCASSLAGSYGYTFGSGTRLTVV.

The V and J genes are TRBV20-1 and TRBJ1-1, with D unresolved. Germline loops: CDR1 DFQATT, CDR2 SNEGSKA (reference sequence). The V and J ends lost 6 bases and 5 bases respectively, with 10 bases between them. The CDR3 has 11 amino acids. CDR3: CSAEHTTEAFF. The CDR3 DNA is TGCAGTGCGGAACACACAACTGAAGCTTTCTTT.

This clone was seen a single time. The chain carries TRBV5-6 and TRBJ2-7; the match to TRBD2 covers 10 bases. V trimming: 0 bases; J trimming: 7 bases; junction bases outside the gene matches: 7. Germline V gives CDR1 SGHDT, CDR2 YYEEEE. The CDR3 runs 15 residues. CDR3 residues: CASSLGSSGRSEQYF. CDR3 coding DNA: TGTGCCAGCAGCTTGGGCTCTAGCGGGAGATCTGAGCAGTACTTC. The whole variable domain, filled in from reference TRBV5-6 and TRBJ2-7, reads DAGVTQSPTHLIKTRGQQVTLRCSPKSGHDTVSWYQQALGQGPQFIFQYYEEEERQRGNFPDRFSGHQFPNYSSELNVNALLLGDSALYLCASSLGSSGRSEQYFGPGTRLTVT.

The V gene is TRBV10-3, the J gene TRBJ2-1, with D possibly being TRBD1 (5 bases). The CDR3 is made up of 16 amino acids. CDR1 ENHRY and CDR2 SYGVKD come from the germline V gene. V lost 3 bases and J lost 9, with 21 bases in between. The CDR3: CAISDNWGPAPGEQFF. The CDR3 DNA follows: TGTGCCATCAGTGACAACTGGGGCCCCGCCCCAGGTGAGCAGTTCTTC.

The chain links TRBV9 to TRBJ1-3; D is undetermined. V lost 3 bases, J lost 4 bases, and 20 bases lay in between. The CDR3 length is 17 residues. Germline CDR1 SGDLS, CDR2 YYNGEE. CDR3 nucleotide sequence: TGTGCCAGCAGCGCGAGTTGGACCCCTTTATACGGAAACACCATATATTTT. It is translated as CASSASWTPLYGNTIYF.